This TCR beta chain was sequenced in a study of blood T cell repertoires in COVID-19. The V gene end was trimmed by 4 bases and the J gene end by 1 base; junction bases not matched to a gene: 8. The CDR3 sequence is 17 residues long. Per the germline V gene, CDR1 is SGHNT and CDR2 is YYREEE (reference sequence). Per the original data handling: Nucleated cell counts were estimated from reference gene primer amplification. Profiled with immunoSEQ multiplex PCR; TCRdb holds only in-frame clones, not every one. V and J calls and clone size are those listed in that table; D and trimming were worked out from the DNA. This sample has around 100,000 clones; about 84% occur once, and the top ten carry nearly 25%.

Sequences were obtained from peripheral blood. This TCR was recovered from a human donor in a cohort sampled during active COVID-19. This chain joins TRBV5-4 and TRBJ2-6; TRBD1 aligns across 7 bases. The CDR3 loop is CASSPGTVKSGANVLTF. DNA for the CDR3: TGTGCCAGCAGCCCGGGGACAGTTAAATCTGGGGCCAACGTCCTGACTTTC.